This T cell receptor beta chain was identified in a study of response to subunit inactivated influenza vaccine. Study-level results: It was the authors' suggestion that each seasonal influenza vaccination recruits few new T cells.

This clonotype has a handful of counts. Its antigen remains unknown. In TCRdb, the RT-PCR reads were re-called with MiXCR into one record per CDR3 protein. The repertoire has more than 700,000 distinct CDR3 sequences, 21% of them found once; the top ten carry about a tenth. The CDR3 has 15 amino acids. V lost 3 bases to trimming and J lost 1 base; unmatched junction nucleotides: 3. Germline CDR1 SGHRS, CDR2 YFSETQ. The chain employs TRBV5-1 and TRBJ2-2, with TRBD1 matching over 7 bases. The source of this sequence is a man aged 50-59 years who received an inactivated influenza vaccine. Sequencing used PBMCs from blood, obtained roughly 5 days after vaccination. CDR3 protein: CASSYRQGNTGELFF. The CDR3 nucleotides are TGCGCCAGCAGCTATCGACAGGGGAACACCGGGGAGCTGTTTTTT.